Each of the 3 T cell receptor beta chains below was sequenced from the same sample in a study of cytomegalovirus exposure and HLA in healthy donors. PCR employed 60 Vbeta and 13 Jbeta primers. The table came from immunoSEQ multiplex PCR; TCRdb's copy has only in-frame clones and leaves some out. The data show 100,000 to 150,000 clones, 83% seen once. The sample taken for sequencing was PBMCs. These receptor sequences come from a man in his late teens or twenties in good health and CMV-seropositive.

The chain links TRBV13 to TRBJ2-3; D ambiguous. This CDR3 spans 13 amino acids. Germline-derived CDR1 and CDR2 are PRHDT and FYEKMQ (reference sequence). Trimming removed 5 bases at V and 2 bases at J, with 8 bases between. CDR3 loop: CASSPGYTDTQYF. CDR3 bases: TGTGCCAGCAGCCCAGGTTACACAGATACGCAGTATTTT.

CDR3 DNA sequence: TGTGCCAGCTCTCTAGGGAGCAGCTCCTATAATTCACCCCTCCACTTT. Protein sequence: CASSLGSSSYNSPLHF. V usage is TRBV18 and J usage is TRBJ1-6; D is undetermined. CDR3 length: 16 residues. CDR1 and CDR2 from the germline V gene are KGHSH and LQKENI. Trimming shortened V by 6 bases and J by 0 bases, and 12 bases separated the two germline ends.

V usage is TRBV18 and J usage is TRBJ1-2, with D maybe TRBD1 (5 bases). CDR3 length: 14 residues. The germline gives CDR1 KGHSH, CDR2 LQKENI. Trimming cost V 5 bases and J 8 bases, with 18 bases left between them. The CDR3 is CASSSSGGVEGYTF. DNA of the CDR3: TGTGCCAGCTCATCCAGCGGGGGAGTTGAGGGCTACACCTTC.